This entry features one T cell receptor beta chain sequence. TCRdb's table, derived via immunoSEQ multiplex PCR, lists solely in-frame clones and lacks some. The table records some 71,000 clones, approximately 86% of them present only once. These data come from a study of PD-L1 blockade in urothelial cancer. Study as a whole: Prior regimens of chemotherapy numbered 0 to 3 per patient. Each blood sample yielded a median of 141,255 T cells.

Time point specified: pretreatment peripheral blood. Trimming stripped 4 bases from V and 1 base from J, with 16 bases between. CDR3 length: 16 residues. Germline CDR1 is SGHRS and CDR2 is YFSETQ. This sequence originates from a man aged 40-49 years with urothelial cancer. Here the sequenced sample was PBMCs, taken around atezolizumab (anti-PD-L1) treatment. The gene calls are TRBV5-1 and TRBJ2-3, with a tentative D call TRBD1 (5 bases). Here the CDR3 reads CASSPGSRARTDTQYF. CDR3 sequence (DNA): TGCGCCAGCAGCCCAGGGTCACGGGCCCGCACAGATACGCAGTATTTT.